These 15 T cell receptor beta chains were sequenced from one sample in a study of shared clonotypes between healthy human individuals. Profiling relied on immunoSEQ multiplex PCR, and the TCRdb table lists in-frame clones only, not all of them. Among a few million clones listed, around 93% were seen once. Positively selected for CCR7, the CD45RO-negative cells used as naive CD8 cells excluded terminally differentiated effector memory CD45RA+ cells. The sequenced sample consisted of naive CD8+ T cells from PBMCs. These receptors were taken from a young man in good health. Some clones in this sample may be carry-over from other donors' samples.

The chain carries TRBV28 and TRBJ2-7; 7 bases agree with TRBD2. Losses at the gene ends were 4 bases for V and 5 bases for J; bases not matched to a gene: 11. The CDR3 consists of 15 residues. Germline CDR1 and CDR2: MDHEN and SYDVKM. In DNA form, the CDR3 reads TGTGCCAGCAGTTCCCTTGCGGGGAGGGCCCACGAGCAGTACTTC. This encodes CASSSLAGRAHEQYF. The full variable domain, rest sourced from reference TRBV28 and TRBJ2-7, is DVKVTQSSRYLVKRTGEKVFLECVQDMDHENMFWYRQDPGLGLRLIYFSYDVKMKEKGDIPEGYSVSREKKERFSLILESASTNQTSMYLCASSSLAGRAHEQYFGPGTRLTVT.

The chain is built from TRBV7-9 and TRBJ2-4; 8 nucleotides line up with TRBD1. Germline loops: CDR1 SEHNR, CDR2 FQNEAQ (reference sequence). CDR3 size: 14 residues. Losses at the gene ends were 3 bases for V and 9 bases for J; bases not matched to a gene: 7. The CDR3 reads CASSFGQGASIQYF. CDR3 sequence (DNA): TGTGCCAGCAGCTTTGGTCAGGGGGCGAGCATTCAGTACTTC.

The chain uses TRBV7-9 and TRBJ1-1; D remains ambiguous. Germline V CDR1 and CDR2: SEHNR, FQNEAQ (reference sequence). There are 14 residues in the CDR3. V was clipped by 5 bases and J by 0 bases, with 10 bases between them. CDR3 sequence: CASSPVTVNTEAFF. The CDR3 DNA sequence: TGTGCCAGCAGCCCCGTCACCGTGAACACTGAAGCTTTCTTT.

Comments on this clone: Other DNA sequences from this sample encode an identical CDR3 as well. The V call is TRBV28, the J call TRBJ1-1; D is uncertain. The CDR3 is 13 residues long. The V end lost 3 bases, the J end lost 1 base, and 6 bases lay between the germline ends. CDR1 is MDHEN, CDR2 SYDVKM, per germline. The CDR3 coding sequence is TGTGCCAGCAGTTTCACGGAGAACACTGAAGCTTTCTTT. This translates into CASSFTENTEAFF.

The V and J genes are TRBV28 and TRBJ2-5, with no clear D. The CDR3 has 12 residues. Trimming left V 6 bases short and J 6 bases short, with 11 bases between. CDR1 is MDHEN and CDR2 is SYDVKM in the germline V gene. The CDR3 spells CASSLDRQTQYF. The CDR3 coding sequence is TGTGCCAGCAGCCTGGATCGGCAGACCCAGTACTTC.

Points on this clone: The sample contains more than one DNA sequence encoding this CDR3. The V call is TRBV7-9, the J call TRBJ2-1; no reliable D call. The CDR3 covers 13 residues. V shed 8 bases and J shed 0 bases, with 8 bases lying between them. The germline V gene has CDR1 SEHNR and CDR2 FQNEAQ (reference sequence). The CDR3 region is CASVGSSYNEQFF. CDR3 sequence (DNA): TGTGCCAGCGTTGGGTCCTCCTACAATGAGCAGTTCTTC. Full variable domain (rest looked up from reference TRBV7-9 and TRBJ2-1): DTGVSQNPRHKITKRGQNVTFRCDPISEHNRLYWYRQTLGQGPEFLTYFQNEAQLEKSRLLSDRFSAERPKGSFSTLEIQRTEQGDSAMYLCASVGSSYNEQFFGPGTRLTVL.

The chain uses TRBV27 and TRBJ2-1, with D unresolved. The CDR3 has 14 amino acids. Trimming stripped 5 bases from V and 5 bases from J, with 13 bases between. Germline V gives CDR1 MNHEY, CDR2 SMNVEV (reference sequence). CDR3 DNA: TGTGCCAGCAGTGTTCTGGGCCGCCACAATGAGCAGTTCTTC. Encoded protein: CASSVLGRHNEQFF.

The V gene is TRBV27, the J gene TRBJ2-7; D is possibly TRBD1 (6 bases). V dropped 6 bases and J dropped 2 bases, with 14 bases sitting between them. This CDR3 spans 14 amino acids. CDR1 and CDR2 (germline): MNHEY, SMNVEV (reference sequence). In nucleotides, the CDR3 is TGTGCCAGCAGGCCCGGGACACAAACCTACGAGCAGTACTTC. Translating it yields CASRPGTQTYEQYF.

The chain combines TRBV13 with TRBJ2-1, with TRBD2 matching 14 bases. The CDR3 runs to 17 residues. The V gene's germline CDR1 is PRHDT and CDR2 FYEKMQ (reference sequence). Unmatched junction bases numbered 4, after V lost 4 bases and J lost 2 bases. Here the CDR3 reads CASSSRGLAGAYNEQFF. The CDR3 DNA reads as TGTGCCAGCAGCTCACGGGGACTAGCGGGAGCCTACAATGAGCAGTTCTTC.

The CDR3 bases are TGTGCCAGCAGCCAAACCGGGACGGAGCTGTTTTTT. Its translation is CASSQTGTELFF. The rearrangement uses TRBV14 and TRBJ2-2; D tentatively fits TRBD1 or TRBD2 (5 bases each). The germline gives CDR1 SGHDN, CDR2 FVKESK. V was pared by 2 bases and J by 10 bases, with 8 bases between. The CDR3 is 12 amino acids.

This clone appeared a single time. The chain combines TRBV28 with TRBJ2-7; D call uncertain. Germline V gene lookup returns CDR1 MDHEN and CDR2 SYDVKM. V was trimmed by 5 bases and J by 1 base, leaving 12 bases between them. The CDR3 loop spans 14 amino acids. For the CDR3, the DNA is TGTGCCAGCAGTAACACGATTTATTCCTACGAGCAGTACTTC. Protein product: CASSNTIYSYEQYF.

V usage is TRBV11-2 and J usage is TRBJ2-1, with 10 bases that match TRBD2. V shed 2 bases, J shed 2 bases, and the junction held 6 bases outside the gene matches. In germline, CDR1 is SGHAT, CDR2 FQNNGV. The CDR3 loop spans 17 amino acids. For the CDR3, the DNA is TGTGCCAGCAGCTTAAGTTCCGGGACTAGCGCCTACAATGAGCAGTTCTTC. Encoded protein: CASSLSSGTSAYNEQFF.

The chain links TRBV7-3 to TRBJ2-1, with 7 bases that match TRBD2. Germline V gives CDR1 SGHTA, CDR2 FQGTGA. The CDR3 runs to 16 residues. With 3 bases clipped from V and 2 bases from J, the junction kept 7 bases outside the gene matches. The CDR3 here is CASSFIGAGAYNEQFF. The CDR3 DNA sequence: TGTGCCAGCAGCTTCATAGGCGCGGGGGCCTACAATGAGCAGTTCTTC. Drawing the rest from reference TRBV7-3 and TRBJ2-1, the complete variable domain is GAGVSQTPSNKVTEKGKYVELRCDPISGHTALYWYRQSLGQGPEFLIYFQGTGAADDSGLPNDRFFAVRPEGSVSTLKIQRTERGDSAVYLCASSFIGAGAYNEQFFGPGTRLTVL.

The rearrangement links TRBV28 to TRBJ2-1; D unresolved. This CDR3 is 11 amino acids long. V was shortened by 5 bases and J by 8 bases, with 7 bases between the two germline ends. Germline-derived CDR1 and CDR2 are MDHEN and SYDVKM. CDR3 sequence (DNA): TGTGCCAGCAGTACTATAGATGAGCAGTTCTTC. Protein: CASSTIDEQFF.

This chain connects TRBV7-6 to TRBJ2-6; TRBD1 matches 9 bases. After removal of 3 bases from V and 2 bases from J, the junction contained 17 bases not matched to a gene. CDR1 is SGHVS and CDR2 is FNYEAQ in the germline V gene. The CDR3 sequence is 21 residues long. The CDR3, as DNA: TGTGCCAGCAGCTTCCAACCCCCCGACACAGGGGGCGTGCCTGGGGCCAACGTCCTGACTTTC. This sequence encodes CASSFQPPDTGGVPGANVLTF.